The 16 T cell receptor beta chains below all came from one sample that was sequenced in a study of blood T cells in healthy people across ages. Primed by a sample-barcoded 5' primer and a J-beta primer mix, a second PCR proceeded for about 6 to 11 cycles. TCRdb re-called the 5' RACE reads with MiXCR, one entry per CDR3 protein. This sample has about 720,000 distinct CDR3 sequences, with around a fifth found just once. The material sequenced was blood. The receptor set was obtained from a man in his 70s in good health.

V is TRBV29-1 and J is TRBJ2-1; D is unclear. Trimming removed 7 bases from V and 15 bases from J, with 13 bases in between. The CDR3 length is 9 residues. In germline, CDR1 is SQVTM, CDR2 ANQGSEA. The CDR3 region is CSDSPLPFF. CDR3 nucleotide sequence: TGCAGCGACTCCCCCTTGCCGTTCTTC.

The sample holds one count of this clonotype. The V call is TRBV13, the J call TRBJ1-1; the D gene is possibly TRBD1 (5 bases). Germline values: CDR1 PRHDT, CDR2 FYEKMQ (reference sequence). The CDR3 length is 12 residues. V lost 5 bases to trimming and J lost 3 bases, with 7 bases between them. CDR3 loop: CASSRQHTEAFF. The CDR3 DNA is TGTGCCAGCAGCCGACAGCACACTGAAGCTTTCTTT. Based on the CDR3 plus reference TRBV13 and TRBJ1-1, the full variable domain is AAGVIQSPRHLIKEKRETATLKCYPIPRHDTVYWYQQGPGQDPQFLISFYEKMQSDKGSIPDRFSAQQFSDYHSELNMSSLELGDSALYFCASSRQHTEAFFGQGTRLTVV.

The gene calls are TRBV20-1 and TRBJ1-4, with TRBD1 as a possible D gene (5 bases). CDR3 length: 15 amino acids. Germline V lookup: CDR1 DFQATT, CDR2 SNEGSKA (reference sequence). V lost 6 bases to trimming and J lost 4 bases, with 18 bases between them. CDR3 loop: CSAPDPGLINEKLFF. The DNA for the CDR3 is TGCAGTGCCCCGGATCCGGGACTGATTAATGAAAAACTGTTTTTT.

V and J are TRBV5-1 and TRBJ1-6; weak D call: TRBD1 (5 bases). CDR1 and CDR2 from the germline V gene are SGHRS and YFSETQ. Trimming shortened V by 0 bases and J by 8 bases, and 12 bases separated the two germline ends. The CDR3 totals 15 residues. The CDR3 nucleotides are TGCGCCAGCAGCTTGGGACAAAGGGGTGATTCACCCCTCCACTTT. As protein: CASSLGQRGDSPLHF.

This clonotype appeared a few times. This chain connects TRBV5-1 to TRBJ2-7, with 8 bases identical to TRBD1. Germline lookup yields CDR1 SGHRS and CDR2 YFSETQ. The CDR3 is 13 residues long. J lost 6 bases, V lost 4 bases, and 6 bases had no gene match. The CDR3 spells CASSPGQGTEQYF. In nucleotides, the CDR3 is TGCGCCAGCAGCCCCGGACAGGGAACCGAGCAGTACTTC. Supplemented by reference TRBV5-1 and TRBJ2-7, the full variable domain reads KAGVTQTPRYLIKTRGQQVTLSCSPISGHRSVSWYQQTPGQGLQFLFEYFSETQRNKGNFPGRFSGRQFSNSRSEMNVSTLELGDSALYLCASSPGQGTEQYFGPGTRLTVT.

In this sample, this clonotype turned up a few times. V usage is TRBV12-3 or TRBV12-4 and J usage is TRBJ2-7; TRBD1 is a possible D gene (6 bases). The length of the CDR3 is 11 residues. V lost 2 bases, J lost 10 bases, and 9 bases lay in between. CDR3 residues: CASSLNRVQYF. The CDR3 region has the DNA TGTGCCAGCAGTTTAAACAGGGTCCAGTACTTC.

Remarks on this clonotype: One end of the junction does not line up with germline, which may come from a read error. The chain couples TRBV2 to TRBJ2-1; 7 bases fit TRBD1. The germline gives CDR1 SNHLY, CDR2 FYNNEI. The CDR3 is 15 residues long. The CDR3 protein is CASSGRTGSYNERFF. CDR3 DNA: TGTGCCAGCAGTGGCAGGACAGGATCCTACAATGAGCGGTTCTTC.

The chain recombines TRBV18 with TRBJ2-3; D tentatively reads TRBD1 or TRBD2 (5 bases each). Trimming removed 4 bases from V and 3 bases from J, with 14 bases in between. The V gene's germline CDR1 is KGHSH and CDR2 LQKENI. The CDR3 runs to 15 residues. CDR3 in DNA: TGTGCCAGCTCACGTTCACGGGGCGATACAGATACGCAGTATTTT. This translates into CASSRSRGDTDTQYF.

This rearrangement joins TRBV10-3 to TRBJ2-5; D uncertain. The J call is in doubt because the DNA end fits TRBJ2-7 better. The CDR3 has 12 residues. CDR1 and CDR2 from the germline V gene are ENHRY and SYGVKD. CDR3 loop: CAIRENAYEQYF. DNA for the CDR3: TGTGCCATCAGGGAAAATGCCTACGAGCAGTACTTC.

The V call is TRBV6-5, the J call TRBJ2-7, with TRBD1 identical over 8 bases. Trimming removed 2 bases from V and 1 base from J; junction bases left unmatched: 4. Germline values: CDR1 MNHEY, CDR2 SVGAGI. This CDR3 has 15 residues. The CDR3 sequence: CASSYLGQGSYEQYF. In DNA form, the CDR3 reads TGTGCCAGCAGTTACCTAGGACAGGGATCCTACGAGCAGTACTTC.

The gene calls are TRBV20-1 and TRBJ1-1; 7 bases line up with TRBD1. Germline loops: CDR1 DFQATT, CDR2 SNEGSKA (reference sequence). The J segment lost 1 base and the V segment lost 4 bases, leaving 6 bases of the junction unmatched. This CDR3 has 14 amino acids. The CDR3 protein is CSAKNRGRNTEAFF. The CDR3 coding sequence is TGCAGTGCTAAAAACAGGGGAAGGAACACTGAAGCTTTCTTT.

The chain employs TRBV5-1 and TRBJ2-4; no reliable D call. The germline V and J ends were trimmed by 2 bases and 7 bases, with 13 bases remaining between them. The CDR3 runs to 14 residues. Germline V gene data show CDR1 as SGHRS and CDR2 as YFSETQ. The CDR3 DNA reads TGCGCCAGCAGCTTCGAGGCCTACGGCAACATTCAGTACTTC. Its translation is CASSFEAYGNIQYF. The whole variable domain, remainder taken from reference TRBV5-1 and TRBJ2-4, is KAGVTQTPRYLIKTRGQQVTLSCSPISGHRSVSWYQQTPGQGLQFLFEYFSETQRNKGNFPGRFSGRQFSNSRSEMNVSTLELGDSALYLCASSFEAYGNIQYFGAGTRLSVL.

This clonotype appeared a few times. The gene calls are TRBV12-3 or TRBV12-4 and TRBJ2-5; 8 nucleotides line up with TRBD2. The J call may be wrong; the DNA end is better matched by TRBJ2-1. The CDR3 loop spans 15 amino acids. CDR3 protein: CASCVYRGGRNEQFF. The CDR3 region has the DNA TGTGCCAGCTGTGTTTACCGGGGGGGTCGGAATGAGCAGTTCTTC.

This clonotype was detected only a few times. V and J are TRBV6-1 and TRBJ1-2; a weak D match, TRBD1 (5 bases). CDR3 length equals 16 residues. Germline assignment: CDR1 MNHNS and CDR2 SASEGT. V gave up 6 bases and J gave up 0 bases, with 17 bases separating them. The CDR3, as DNA: TGTGCCAGCAGGACCGGGACCTATACCTCTAACTATGGCTACACCTTC. Protein: CASRTGTYTSNYGYTF.

This clonotype was picked up many times. The genes are TRBV7-2 and TRBJ2-7, with D tentatively TRBD2 (5 bases). The germline CDR1 and CDR2 sequences are SGHTA and FQGNSA. Trimming cost V 6 bases and J 2 bases, with 11 bases left between them. The CDR3 runs to 13 residues. The CDR3 loop reads CASSNERTYEQYV. The CDR3 nucleotides are TGTGCCAGCAGTAATGAGCGGACCTACGAGCAGTACGTC.

This sequence joins TRBV30 and TRBJ2-1; the match to TRBD2 covers 7 bases. The germline gives CDR1 GTSNPN, CDR2 SVGIG (reference sequence). V shed 3 bases and J 9 bases; nucleotides not matched to a gene: 8. This CDR3 comprises 13 residues. The CDR3 loop is CAWSHRGSFEQFF. The CDR3 DNA is TGTGCCTGGAGCCATCGCGGGAGTTTTGAGCAGTTCTTC.